Included here is one TCR beta chain sequence, with context. V lost 3 bases, J lost 7 bases, and 13 bases lay in between. CDR1 KGHSH and CDR2 LQKENI come from the germline V gene. The CDR3 is 13 residues long. This entry belongs to a study of shared T cell receptors in the human thymus. Profiling relied on immunoSEQ multiplex PCR, and the TCRdb table lists in-frame clones only, not all of them. The data hold 630,000 or so clones, with around 87% observed a single time. This sample also appeared in a second study, on human thymus T cells.

Input material: thymocytes. This clonotype was sampled from a boy under two years old with a congenital heart defect. This chain uses TRBV18 with TRBJ2-7; D not resolved. The CDR3 nucleotides are TGTGCCAGCTCACCTTACAGTCTCCTGGAGCAGTACTTC. Encoded protein: CASSPYSLLEQYF.